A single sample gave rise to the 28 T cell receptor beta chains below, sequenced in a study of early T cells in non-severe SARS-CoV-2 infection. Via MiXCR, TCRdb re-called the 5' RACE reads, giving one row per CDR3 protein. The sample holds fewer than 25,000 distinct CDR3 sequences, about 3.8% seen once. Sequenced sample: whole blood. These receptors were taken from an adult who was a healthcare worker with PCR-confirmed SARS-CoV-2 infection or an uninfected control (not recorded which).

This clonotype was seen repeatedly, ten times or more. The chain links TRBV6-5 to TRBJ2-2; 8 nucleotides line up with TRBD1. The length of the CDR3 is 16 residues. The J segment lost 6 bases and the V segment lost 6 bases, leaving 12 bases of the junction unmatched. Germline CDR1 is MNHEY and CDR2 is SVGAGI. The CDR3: CASRTERTGKSGELFF. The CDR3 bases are TGTGCCAGCAGGACCGAAAGGACAGGGAAGTCCGGGGAGCTGTTTTTT.

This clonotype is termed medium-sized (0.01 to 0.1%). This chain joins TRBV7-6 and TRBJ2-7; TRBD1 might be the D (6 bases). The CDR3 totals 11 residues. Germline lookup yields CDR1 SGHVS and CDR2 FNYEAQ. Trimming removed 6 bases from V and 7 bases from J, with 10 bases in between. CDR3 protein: CASSDRREQYF. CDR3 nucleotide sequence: TGTGCCAGCAGTGACAGGCGGGAGCAGTACTTC.

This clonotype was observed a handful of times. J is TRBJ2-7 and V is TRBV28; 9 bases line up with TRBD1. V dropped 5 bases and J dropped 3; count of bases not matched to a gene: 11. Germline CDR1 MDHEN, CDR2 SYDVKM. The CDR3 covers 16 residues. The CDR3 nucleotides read TGTGCCAGCAGTATCCCGGCCGGGACAGGGCTCTACGAGCAGTACTTC. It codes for CASSIPAGTGLYEQYF. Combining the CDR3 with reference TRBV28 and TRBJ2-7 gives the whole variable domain DVKVTQSSRYLVKRTGEKVFLECVQDMDHENMFWYRQDPGLGLRLIYFSYDVKMKEKGDIPEGYSVSREKKERFSLILESASTNQTSMYLCASSIPAGTGLYEQYFGPGTRLTVT.

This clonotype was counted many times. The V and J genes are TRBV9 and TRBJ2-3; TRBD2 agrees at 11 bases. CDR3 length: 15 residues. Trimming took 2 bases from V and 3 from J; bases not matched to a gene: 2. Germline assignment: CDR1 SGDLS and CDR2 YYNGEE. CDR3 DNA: TGTGCCAGCAGCGTTAGCGGGAGGGCGACAGATACGCAGTATTTT. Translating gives CASSVSGRATDTQYF.

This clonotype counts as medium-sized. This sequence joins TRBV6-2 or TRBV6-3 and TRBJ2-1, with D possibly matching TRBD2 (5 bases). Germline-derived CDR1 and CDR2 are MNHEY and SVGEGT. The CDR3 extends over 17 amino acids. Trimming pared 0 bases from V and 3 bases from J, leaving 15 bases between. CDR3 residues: CASSYSLVAGVYNEQFF. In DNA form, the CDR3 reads TGTGCCAGCAGTTACTCCTTAGTGGCGGGCGTCTACAATGAGCAGTTCTTC.

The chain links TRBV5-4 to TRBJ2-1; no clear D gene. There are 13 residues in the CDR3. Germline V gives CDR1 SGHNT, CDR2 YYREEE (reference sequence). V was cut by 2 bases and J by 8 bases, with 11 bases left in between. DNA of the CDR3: TGTGCCAGCAGCTTTTTGGGGATCCATGAGCAGTTCTTC. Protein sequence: CASSFLGIHEQFF.

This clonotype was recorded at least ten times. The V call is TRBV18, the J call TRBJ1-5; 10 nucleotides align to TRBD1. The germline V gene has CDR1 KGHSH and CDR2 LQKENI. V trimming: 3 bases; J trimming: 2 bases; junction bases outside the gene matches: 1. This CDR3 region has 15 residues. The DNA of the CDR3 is TGTGCCAGCTCACCCGGGACAGGGGGCAATCAGCCCCAGCATTTT. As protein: CASSPGTGGNQPQHF.

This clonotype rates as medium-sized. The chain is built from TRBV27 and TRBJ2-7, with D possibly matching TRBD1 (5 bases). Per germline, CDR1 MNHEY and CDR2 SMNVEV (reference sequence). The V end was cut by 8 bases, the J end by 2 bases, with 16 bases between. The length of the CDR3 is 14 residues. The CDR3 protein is CASRMDKVPYEQYF. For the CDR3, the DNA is TGTGCCAGCCGCATGGACAAGGTCCCCTACGAGCAGTACTTC.

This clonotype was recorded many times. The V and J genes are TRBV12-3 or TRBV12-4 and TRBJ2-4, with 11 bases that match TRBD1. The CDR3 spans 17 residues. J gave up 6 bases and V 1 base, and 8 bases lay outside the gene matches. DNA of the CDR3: TGTGCCAGCAGTTTAGGGACAGGGGGCGCGGGAAGAAACATTCAGTACTTC. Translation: CASSLGTGGAGRNIQYF.

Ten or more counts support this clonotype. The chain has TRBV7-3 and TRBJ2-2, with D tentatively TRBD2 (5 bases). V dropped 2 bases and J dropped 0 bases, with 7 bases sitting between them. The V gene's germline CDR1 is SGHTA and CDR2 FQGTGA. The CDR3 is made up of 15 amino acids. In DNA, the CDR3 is TGTGCCAGCAGCTTAGGACTGTCGAACACCGGGGAGCTGTTTTTT. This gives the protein CASSLGLSNTGELFF.

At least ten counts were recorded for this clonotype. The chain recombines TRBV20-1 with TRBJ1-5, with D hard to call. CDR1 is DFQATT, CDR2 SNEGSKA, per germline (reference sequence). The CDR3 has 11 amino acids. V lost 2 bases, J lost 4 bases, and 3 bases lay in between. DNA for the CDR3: TGCAGTGCTAGACAGAATCAGCCCCAGCATTTT. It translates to CSARQNQPQHF.

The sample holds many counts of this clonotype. The chain's CDR3 is CASSEAFRGEGYTF. In nucleotides, the CDR3 is TGTGCCAGCAGTGAAGCCTTCAGGGGAGAAGGCTACACCTTC. The rearrangement joins TRBV25-1 to TRBJ1-2; a possible D gene is TRBD1 (6 bases). Germline values: CDR1 MGHDK, CDR2 SYGVNS. The ends were cut back, 2 bases at V and 8 bases at J, with 15 bases in the middle. The CDR3 is 14 residues long.

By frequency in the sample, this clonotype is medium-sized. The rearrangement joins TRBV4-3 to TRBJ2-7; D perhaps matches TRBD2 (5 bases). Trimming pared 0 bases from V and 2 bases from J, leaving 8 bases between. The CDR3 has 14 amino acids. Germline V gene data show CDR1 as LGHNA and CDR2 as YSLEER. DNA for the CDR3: TGCGCCAGCAGCCAAGATCCGACTACCTACGAGCAGTACTTC. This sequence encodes CASSQDPTTYEQYF.

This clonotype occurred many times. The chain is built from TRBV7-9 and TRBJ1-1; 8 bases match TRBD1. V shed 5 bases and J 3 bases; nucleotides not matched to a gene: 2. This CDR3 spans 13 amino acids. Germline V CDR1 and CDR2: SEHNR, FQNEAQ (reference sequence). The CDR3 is CASSLTGDTEAFF. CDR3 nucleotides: TGTGCCAGCAGCCTGACAGGGGACACTGAAGCTTTCTTT.

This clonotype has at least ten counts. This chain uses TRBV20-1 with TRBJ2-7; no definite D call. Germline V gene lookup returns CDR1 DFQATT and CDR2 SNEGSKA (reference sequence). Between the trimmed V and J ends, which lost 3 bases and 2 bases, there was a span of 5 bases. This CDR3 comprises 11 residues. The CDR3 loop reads CSASGPYEQYF. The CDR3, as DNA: TGCAGTGCTAGCGGTCCCTACGAGCAGTACTTC.

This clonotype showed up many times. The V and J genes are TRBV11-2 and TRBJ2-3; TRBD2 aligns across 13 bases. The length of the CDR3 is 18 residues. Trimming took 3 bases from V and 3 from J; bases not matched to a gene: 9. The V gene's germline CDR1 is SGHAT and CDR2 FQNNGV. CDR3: CASSFITSGRARTDTQYF. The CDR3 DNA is TGTGCCAGCAGCTTTATAACTAGCGGGAGGGCCCGAACAGATACGCAGTATTTT.

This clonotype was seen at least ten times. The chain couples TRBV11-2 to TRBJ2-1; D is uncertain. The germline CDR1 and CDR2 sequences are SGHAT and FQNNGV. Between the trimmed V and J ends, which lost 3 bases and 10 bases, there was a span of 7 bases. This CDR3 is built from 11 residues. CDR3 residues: CASSFGREQFF. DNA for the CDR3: TGTGCCAGCAGCTTCGGACGGGAGCAGTTCTTC. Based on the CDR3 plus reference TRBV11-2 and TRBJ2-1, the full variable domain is EAGVAQSPRYKIIEKRQSVAFWCNPISGHATLYWYQQILGQGPKLLIQFQNNGVVDDSQLPKDRFSAERLKGVDSTLKIQPAKLEDSAVYLCASSFGREQFFGPGTRLTVL.

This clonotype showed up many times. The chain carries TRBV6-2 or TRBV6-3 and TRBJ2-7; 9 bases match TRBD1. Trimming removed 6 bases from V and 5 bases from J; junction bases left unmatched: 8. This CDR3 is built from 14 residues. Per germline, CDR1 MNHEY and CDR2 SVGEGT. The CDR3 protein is CASRPTGQGHEQYF. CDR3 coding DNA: TGTGCCAGCAGACCGACGGGACAGGGACACGAGCAGTACTTC.

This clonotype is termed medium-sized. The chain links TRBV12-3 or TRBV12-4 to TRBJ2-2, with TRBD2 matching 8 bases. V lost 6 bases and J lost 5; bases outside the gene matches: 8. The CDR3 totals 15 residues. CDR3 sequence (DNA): TGTGCCAGCAGCCAAGCGGGGGTCGGGACCGGGGAGCTGTTTTTT. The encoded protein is CASSQAGVGTGELFF.

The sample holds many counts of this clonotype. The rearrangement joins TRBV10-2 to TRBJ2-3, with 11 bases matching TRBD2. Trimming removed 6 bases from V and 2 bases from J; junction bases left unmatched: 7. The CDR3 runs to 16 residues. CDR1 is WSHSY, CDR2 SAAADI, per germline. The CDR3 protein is CASRLTSGAPTDTQYF. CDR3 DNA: TGCGCCAGCAGACTGACTAGCGGGGCACCCACAGATACGCAGTATTTT.

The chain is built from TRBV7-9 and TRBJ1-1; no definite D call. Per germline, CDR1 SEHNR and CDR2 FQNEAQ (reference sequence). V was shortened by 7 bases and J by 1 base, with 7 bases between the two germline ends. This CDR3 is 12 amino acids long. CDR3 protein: CASNGRNTEAFF. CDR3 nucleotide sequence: TGTGCCAGCAACGGCCGGAACACTGAAGCTTTCTTT.

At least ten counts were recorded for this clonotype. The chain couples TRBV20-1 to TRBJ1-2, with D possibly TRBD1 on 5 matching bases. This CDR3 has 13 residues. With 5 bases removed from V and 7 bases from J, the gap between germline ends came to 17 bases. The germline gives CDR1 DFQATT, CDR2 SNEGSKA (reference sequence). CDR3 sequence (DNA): TGCAGTGCTCATTCGACGAGGGGCCGTGGCTACACCTTC. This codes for CSAHSTRGRGYTF.

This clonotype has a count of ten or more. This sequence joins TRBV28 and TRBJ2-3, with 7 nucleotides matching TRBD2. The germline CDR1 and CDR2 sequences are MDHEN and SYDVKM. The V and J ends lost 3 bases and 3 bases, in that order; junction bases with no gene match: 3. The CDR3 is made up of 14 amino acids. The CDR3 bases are TGTGCCAGCAGTTTCGGCGGGGGAACAGATACGCAGTATTTT. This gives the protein CASSFGGGTDTQYF.

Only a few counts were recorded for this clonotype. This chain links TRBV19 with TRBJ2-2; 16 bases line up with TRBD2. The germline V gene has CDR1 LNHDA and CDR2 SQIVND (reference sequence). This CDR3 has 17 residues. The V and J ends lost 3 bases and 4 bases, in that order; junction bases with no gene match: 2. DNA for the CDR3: TGTGCCAGTAGTATGGGACTAGCGGGGGGGAGCACCGGGGAGCTGTTTTTT. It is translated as CASSMGLAGGSTGELFF.

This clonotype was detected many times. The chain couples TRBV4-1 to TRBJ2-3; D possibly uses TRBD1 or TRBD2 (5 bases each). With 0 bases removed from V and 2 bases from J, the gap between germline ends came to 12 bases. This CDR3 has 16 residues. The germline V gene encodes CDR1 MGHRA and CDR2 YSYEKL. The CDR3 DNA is TGCGCCAGCAGCCAAGATTTGCAGGGAGTCACAGATACGCAGTATTTT. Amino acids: CASSQDLQGVTDTQYF.

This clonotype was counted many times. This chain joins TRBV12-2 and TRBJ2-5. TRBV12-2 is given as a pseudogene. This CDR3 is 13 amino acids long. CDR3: CASRLGGSETQYF. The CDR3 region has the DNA TGTGCAAGTCGCTTAGGAGGCTCGGAGACCCAGTACTTC.

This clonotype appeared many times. CDR3 nucleotides: TGTGCCAGCAGCCCCCCCTTCGCGGGCACTGAAGCTTTCTTT. Its translation: CASSPPFAGTEAFF. V is TRBV7-9 and J is TRBJ1-1; D not resolved. V dropped 5 bases and J dropped 4 bases, with 14 bases sitting between them. Germline-derived CDR1 and CDR2 are SEHNR and FQNEAQ (reference sequence). The CDR3 runs 14 residues.

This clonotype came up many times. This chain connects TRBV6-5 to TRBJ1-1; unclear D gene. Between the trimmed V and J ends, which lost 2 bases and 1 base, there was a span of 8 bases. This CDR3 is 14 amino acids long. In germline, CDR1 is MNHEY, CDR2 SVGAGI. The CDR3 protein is CASSYREGNTEAFF. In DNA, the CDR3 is TGTGCCAGCAGTTACAGGGAGGGGAACACTGAAGCTTTCTTT.